Here is one T cell receptor beta chain with its context. The antigen remains undetermined. The source of the sample is a study of PD-1 blockade in classical Hodgkin lymphoma. Using immunoSEQ multiplex PCR, the repertoire was profiled, and TCRdb retains in-frame clones only, with some absent. The sample carries about 26,000 clones, roughly two thirds recorded once. V was shortened by 3 bases and J by 4 bases, with 9 bases between the two germline ends. This CDR3 spans 13 amino acids. CDR1 and CDR2 from the germline V gene are MDHEN and SYDVKM. Study-level points and caveats: The causes of the repertoire differences, possibly disease activity or prior therapy, remain undefined.

Exposure to brentuximab vedotin varied, and each patient had relapsed following autologous stem cell transplantation. The sample consisted of peripheral blood mononuclear cells (PBMCs), taken before the second cycle of nivolumab. The gene calls are TRBV28 and TRBJ1-2, with D possibly matching TRBD1 (6 bases). The TCR originated in a human donor with classical Hodgkin lymphoma. The CDR3 spells CASSFGRGYGYTF. The CDR3 nucleotides are TGTGCCAGCAGTTTCGGCAGGGGCTATGGCTACACCTTC.